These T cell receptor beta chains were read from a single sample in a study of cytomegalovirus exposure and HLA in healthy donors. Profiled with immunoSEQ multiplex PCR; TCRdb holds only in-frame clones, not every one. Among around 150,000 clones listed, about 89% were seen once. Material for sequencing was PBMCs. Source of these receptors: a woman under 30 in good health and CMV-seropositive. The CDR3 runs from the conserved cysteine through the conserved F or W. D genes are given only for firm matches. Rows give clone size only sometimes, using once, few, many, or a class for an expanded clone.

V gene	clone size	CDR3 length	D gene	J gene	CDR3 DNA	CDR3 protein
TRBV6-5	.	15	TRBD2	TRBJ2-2	TGTGCCAGCAGTTACTGGCGGGAGCTTACCGGGGAGCTGTTTTTT	CASSYWRELTGELFF
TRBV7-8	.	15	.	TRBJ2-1	TGTGCCAGCAGTCCAAGAGGCGGGCGCCTGGGGGAGCAGTTCTTC	CASSPRGGRLGEQFF
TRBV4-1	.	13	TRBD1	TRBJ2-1	TGCGCCAGCAGTCCGGGACAGACTAATGAGCAGTTCTTC	CASSPGQTNEQFF
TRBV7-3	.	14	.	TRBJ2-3	TGTGCCAGCAGCTTAAGGGCCCCTGGAGATACGCAGTATTTT	CASSLRAPGDTQYF
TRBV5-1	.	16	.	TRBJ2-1	TGCGCCAGCAGCTCAGGACTCAGGAGCTCCTACAATGAGCAGTTCTTC	CASSSGLRSSYNEQFF
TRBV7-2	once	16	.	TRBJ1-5	TGTGCCAGCAGCTTAGGGCCCGGAGTAGCCAATCAGCCCCAGCATTTT	CASSLGPGVANQPQHF
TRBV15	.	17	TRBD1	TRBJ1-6	TGTGCCACCAGCAGAGGGCCTGCGGGACAGGGAAATTCACCCCTCCACTTT	CATSRGPAGQGNSPLHF
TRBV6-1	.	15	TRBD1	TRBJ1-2	TGTGCCAGCAGGACTACCACAGGGGAGGCCTATGGCTACACCTTC	CASRTTTGEAYGYTF
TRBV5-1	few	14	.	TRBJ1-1	TGCGCCAGCAGCTTGGGGGCAGCGAACACTGAAGCTTTCTTT	CASSLGAANTEAFF
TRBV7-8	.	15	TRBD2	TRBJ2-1	TGTGCCACGCCGGGGGGGAAAGACCTTGGCAATGAGCAGTTCTTC	CATPGGKDLGNEQFF
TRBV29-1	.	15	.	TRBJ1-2	TGCAGCGTTGAACCTGCTAGGTCTTTGAAGGATGGCTACACCTTC	CSVEPARSLKDGYTF
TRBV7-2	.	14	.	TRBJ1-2	TGTGCCAGCAGCTTAGTGCAGGAGGACTATGGCTACACCTTC	CASSLVQEDYGYTF
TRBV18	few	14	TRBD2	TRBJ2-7	TGTGCCAGCTCACCAGCTAGCGGGAGGTACGAGCAGTACTTC	CASSPASGRYEQYF
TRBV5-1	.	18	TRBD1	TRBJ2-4	TGCGCCAGCAGCTTAGCAAGGACAGGGGGCGCTTCCAAAAACATTCAGTACTTC	CASSLARTGGASKNIQYF
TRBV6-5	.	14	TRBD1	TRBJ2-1	TGTGCCAGCAGTTCTTGGGACAGGTACAATGAGCAGTTCTTC	CASSSWDRYNEQFF
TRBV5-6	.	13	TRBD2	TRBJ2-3	TGTGCCAGAGTAGCGGGGGCTACAGATACGCAGTATTTT	CARVAGATDTQYF
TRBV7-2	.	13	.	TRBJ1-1	TGTGCCAGCAGCTTAGCCGCGGCAGCTGAAGCTTTCTTT	CASSLAAAAEAFF
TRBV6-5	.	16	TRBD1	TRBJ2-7	TGTGCCAGCAGTTACACGGGGACAGGGGCGCCCTACGAGCAGTACTTC	CASSYTGTGAPYEQYF
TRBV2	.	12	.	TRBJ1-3	TGTGCCAGCATGAGACTCCGAAACACCATATATTTT	CASMRLRNTIYF
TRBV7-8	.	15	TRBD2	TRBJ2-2	TGTGCCAGCAGCTTAACTAGCGCAAACACCGGGGAGCTGTTTTTT	CASSLTSANTGELFF
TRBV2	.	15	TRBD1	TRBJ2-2	TGTGCCAGCAGACCAGGGACAGGGGGCAGCGGGGAGCTGTTTTTT	CASRPGTGGSGELFF
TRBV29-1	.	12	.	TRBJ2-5	TGCAGCGTTGGTGGGGCCTGGGAGACCCAGTACTTC	CSVGGAWETQYF
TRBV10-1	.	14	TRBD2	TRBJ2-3	TGCGCCAGCAGTGGGGTAGCGGGGAGCGATACGCAGTATTTT	CASSGVAGSDTQYF
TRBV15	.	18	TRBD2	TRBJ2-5	TGTGCCACCAGCAGAGATCTCTTGGGGACTAGCGGGGCAGGGACCCAGTACTTC	CATSRDLLGTSGAGTQYF